Listed below are T cell receptor beta chains from one sample, sequenced in a study of long-term antiretroviral therapy in people with HIV. Produced via immunoSEQ multiplex PCR; TCRdb's table is partial and in-frame only. Of some 33,000 clones in the sample, roughly 95% were seen once. Sequencing used unsorted PBMCs, obtained approximately 6.6 years after starting antiretroviral therapy. The receptor source for this set is a man aged 30 to 45 with HIV. CDR3s include the opening cysteine and the closing phenylalanine or tryptophan. The D gene is left open where the match is weak. Some rows mark clone size as missing; the rest say once, few, many or name a class of expanded clone.

V	J	D	size	CDR3	DNA
TRBV4-2	TRBJ1-4	TRBD1	.	CASSYQTGPTNEKLFF	TGTGCCAGCAGCTACCAGACAGGGCCAACTAATGAAAAACTGTTTTTT
TRBV7-8	TRBJ1-5	TRBD1	.	CASSPTGGTYNQPQHF	TGTGCCAGCAGCCCAACAGGGGGCACTTACAATCAGCCCCAGCATTTT
TRBV2	TRBJ2-7	.	once	CASSEGRVAYEQYF	TGTGCCAGCAGTGAGGGTCGAGTAGCCTACGAGCAGTACTTC
TRBV27	TRBJ2-7	TRBD2	.	CASSLGALAGVREQYF	TGTGCCAGCAGTTTAGGGGCACTAGCGGGGGTAAGGGAGCAGTACTTC
TRBV7-7	TRBJ1-1	.	.	CASSFRRDTEAFF	TGTGCTAGCAGCTTTCGACGGGACACTGAAGCTTTCTTT
TRBV23-1	TRBJ2-2	.	.	CASSQSPGNTGELFF	TGCGCCAGCAGTCAATCGCCGGGTAACACCGGGGAGCTGTTTTTT
TRBV27	TRBJ1-6	.	.	CASWSGQGTNSPLHF	TGTGCCAGCTGGTCCGGGCAGGGGACGAATTCACCCCTCCACTTT
TRBV9	TRBJ2-3	TRBD2	.	CASSVGLAGTSTDTQYF	TGTGCCAGCAGCGTAGGGCTAGCGGGAACTAGCACAGATACGCAGTATTTT
TRBV27	TRBJ2-7	.	once	CASSSNPRPYEQYF	TGTGCCAGCAGTTCCAACCCGCGACCCTACGAGCAGTACTTC
TRBV27	TRBJ2-7	.	few	CASGSEGSYEQYF	TGTGCCAGCGGGTCGGAAGGATCCTACGAGCAGTACTTC
TRBV27	TRBJ2-1	.	once	CASSFGAERVLYNEQFF	TGTGCCAGCAGTTTTGGTGCTGAGCGGGTACTCTACAATGAGCAGTTCTTC
TRBV7-8	TRBJ2-5	.	.	CASSFGYRETQYF	TGTGCCAGCAGCTTCGGATATCGAGAGACCCAGTACTTC
TRBV19	TRBJ2-2	.	.	CASSMVRYTGELFF	TGTGCCAGTAGTATGGTACGGTACACCGGGGAGCTGTTTTTT
TRBV5-1	TRBJ2-7	TRBD2	.	CASSPELREGSSYEQYF	TGCGCCAGCAGCCCGGAGCTTAGGGAGGGTTCCTCCTACGAGCAGTACTTC
TRBV7-6	TRBJ2-7	TRBD2	.	CASSPWTSGGSEQYF	TGTGCCAGCAGCCCCTGGACTAGCGGGGGGTCTGAGCAGTACTTC
TRBV11-2	TRBJ2-7	.	.	CASSSRGIFHEQYF	TGTGCCAGCAGTTCGAGGGGTATCTTCCACGAGCAGTACTTC
TRBV9	TRBJ2-4	.	.	CASSAQGGRAKNIQYF	TGTGCCAGCAGCGCCCAGGGAGGTCGGGCCAAAAACATTCAGTACTTC
TRBV6-1	TRBJ2-7	.	.	CASSDRGGTYEQYF	TGTGCCAGCAGTGATAGGGGGGGAACCTACGAGCAGTACTTC
TRBV13	TRBJ2-2	.	.	CASSLNSAGELFF	TGTGCCAGCAGCTTAAACAGCGCCGGGGAGCTGTTTTTT
TRBV9	TRBJ1-5	.	.	CASSVQGNQPQHF	TGTGCCAGCAGCGTCCAGGGCAATCAGCCCCAGCATTTT
TRBV30	TRBJ2-7	.	.	CAWSVSYYEQYF	TGTGCCTGGAGTGTAAGCTACTACGAGCAGTACTTC
TRBV7-9	TRBJ2-2	.	.	CASSLDFGYTGELFF	TGTGCCAGCAGCTTAGATTTTGGTTACACCGGGGAGCTGTTTTTT
TRBV6-1	TRBJ2-7	TRBD2	.	CASSERSGRALGNEQYF	TGTGCCAGCAGTGAACGGAGCGGGAGGGCCCTCGGGAACGAGCAGTACTTC
TRBV30	TRBJ2-7	.	.	CAWSAPPRLVSGEQYF	TGTGCCTGGAGTGCCCCTCCACGACTAGTGTCGGGGGAGCAGTACTTC
TRBV6-1	TRBJ1-1	.	.	CASSHRYTEAFF	TGTGCCAGCAGTCACAGGTACACTGAAGCTTTCTTT
TRBV6-1	TRBJ1-3	.	.	CASSETLRVGPASSGNTIYF	TGTGCCAGCAGTGAGACCTTAAGGGTGGGTCCCGCGAGCTCTGGAAACACCATATATTTT
TRBV19	TRBJ2-7	TRBD1	.	CASSIRDRGSYEQYF	TGTGCCAGTAGTATTCGGGACAGGGGGAGTTACGAGCAGTACTTC
TRBV19	TRBJ1-1	.	.	CASSMYGENTEAFF	TGTGCCAGTAGTATGTACGGAGAGAACACTGAAGCTTTCTTT
TRBV10-1	TRBJ1-1	.	.	CASSGNGMNTEAFF	TGCGCCAGCAGTGGTAATGGTATGAACACTGAAGCTTTCTTT